A single sample gave rise to the 19 T cell receptor beta chains below, sequenced in a study of cytomegalovirus exposure and HLA in healthy donors. Use of 60 Vbeta and 13 Jbeta primers characterized the PCR. Libraries were prepared by immunoSEQ multiplex PCR; TCRdb keeps only in-frame clonotypes and omits some of them. The table shows about 180,000 clones, with 85% occurring only once. The material sequenced was PBMCs. These receptors came from a boy aged 2-9 years in good health and CMV-seronegative.

The chain recombines TRBV9 with TRBJ1-2; 9 bases are a match to TRBD1. With 1 base clipped from V and 8 bases from J, the junction kept 6 bases outside the gene matches. CDR1 and CDR2 from the germline V gene are SGDLS and YYNGEE. This CDR3 has 14 residues. The CDR3 DNA is TGTGCCAGCAGCGTATTAGGGACAGGGCACGGCTACACCTTC. It yields the protein CASSVLGTGHGYTF.

The CDR3 sequence: CASSEDRFNQETQYF. The CDR3 nucleotides read TGCGCCAGCAGCGAGGACAGGTTCAACCAAGAGACCCAGTACTTC. The chain carries TRBV5-1 and TRBJ2-5; TRBD1 aligns across 7 bases. The CDR3 covers 15 residues. Germline values: CDR1 SGHRS, CDR2 YFSETQ. V lost 4 bases, J lost 0 bases, and 6 bases stayed unmatched. Supplemented by reference TRBV5-1 and TRBJ2-5, the full variable domain reads KAGVTQTPRYLIKTRGQQVTLSCSPISGHRSVSWYQQTPGQGLQFLFEYFSETQRNKGNFPGRFSGRQFSNSRSEMNVSTLELGDSALYLCASSEDRFNQETQYFGPGTRLLVL.

The J gene is TRBJ2-1, the V gene TRBV30, with a weak D call TRBD2 (7 bases). Germline values: CDR1 GTSNPN, CDR2 SVGIG (reference sequence). V was clipped by 2 bases and J by 10 bases, with 9 bases between them. This CDR3 contains 11 residues. DNA for the CDR3: TGTGCCTGGAGTTGGGGGGGCGAGCAGTTCTTC. This translates into CAWSWGGEQFF.

This clone was seen a few times. The chain joins TRBV5-1 to TRBJ2-7; D perhaps matches TRBD1 (8 bases). Trimming removed 3 bases from V and 12 bases from J, with 13 bases in between. The length of the CDR3 is 11 residues. The germline V gene has CDR1 SGHRS and CDR2 YFSETQ. The CDR3 DNA follows: TGCGCCAGCAGCTCGGGGGGACAGGTGTACTTC. It yields the protein CASSSGGQVYF.

The chain links TRBV15 to TRBJ2-5; TRBD1 is a possible D gene (6 bases). Germline values: CDR1 LNHNV, CDR2 YYDKDF (reference sequence). The CDR3 is made up of 14 amino acids. V shed 3 bases and J shed 5 bases, with 13 bases lying between them. The CDR3 DNA reads TGTGCCACCAGCAGGGTACAGGGATCCGAGACCCAGTACTTC. Protein: CATSRVQGSETQYF.

The chain couples TRBV5-1 to TRBJ2-1, with 13 bases fitting TRBD2. The CDR3 consists of 15 residues. Germline V gene sequence: CDR1 SGHRS, CDR2 YFSETQ. With V trimmed by 5 bases and J by 5 bases, 4 bases remained unmatched. The CDR3 region is CASSWTSGRHNEQFF. Here the CDR3 DNA reads TGCGCCAGCAGTTGGACTAGCGGGAGACACAATGAGCAGTTCTTC. Full variable domain (outside the CDR3, taken from reference TRBV5-1 and TRBJ2-1): KAGVTQTPRYLIKTRGQQVTLSCSPISGHRSVSWYQQTPGQGLQFLFEYFSETQRNKGNFPGRFSGRQFSNSRSEMNVSTLELGDSALYLCASSWTSGRHNEQFFGPGTRLTVL.

The gene calls are TRBV7-6 and TRBJ1-5; TRBD1 aligns across 8 bases. The CDR3 extends over 17 amino acids. Germline CDR1 is SGHVS and CDR2 is FNYEAQ. V lost 4 bases to trimming and J lost 1 base; unmatched junction nucleotides: 9. The CDR3 spells CASSSTGGTGSNQPQHF. CDR3 DNA sequence: TGTGCCAGCAGCTCTACAGGGGGTACGGGGAGCAATCAGCCCCAGCATTTT. Full variable domain (outside the CDR3, taken from reference TRBV7-6 and TRBJ1-5): GAGVSQSPRYKVTKRGQDVALRCDPISGHVSLYWYRQALGQGPEFLTYFNYEAQQDKSGLPNDRFSAERPEGSISTLTIQRTEQRDSAMYRCASSSTGGTGSNQPQHFGDGTRLSIL.

This clone occurred a few times. V is TRBV30 and J is TRBJ2-3, with D perhaps matching TRBD2 (5 bases). The V and J ends lost 5 bases and 6 bases respectively, with 18 bases between them. This CDR3 has 14 residues. The germline CDR1 and CDR2 sequences are GTSNPN and SVGIG (reference sequence). The CDR3 DNA is TGTGCCTGGGGCCGCCCTCTCTCGGGGGATACGCAGTATTTT. It specifies CAWGRPLSGDTQYF.

The chain joins TRBV28 to TRBJ1-1; perhaps TRBD1 as D (6 bases). V was shortened by 8 bases and J by 3 bases, with 19 bases between the two germline ends. CDR1 and CDR2 from the germline V gene are MDHEN and SYDVKM. This CDR3 comprises 15 residues. This CDR3 is CASAGVLQQDTEAFF. Written as DNA, the CDR3 is TGTGCCAGCGCAGGGGTTCTCCAGCAGGACACTGAAGCTTTCTTT.

V is TRBV4-2 and J is TRBJ1-2; 11 bases map to TRBD1. This CDR3 has 17 residues. V gave up 3 bases and J gave up 2 bases; unmatched junction bases: 8. Germline-derived CDR1 and CDR2 are LGHNA and YNFKEQ. The CDR3 DNA follows: TGTGCCAGCAGCCAGGAGACCGGGACAGGGGGGAACTATGGCTACACCTTC. Residues: CASSQETGTGGNYGYTF.

The chain recombines TRBV7-9 with TRBJ1-2; TRBD1 aligns across 7 bases. The V gene end was trimmed by 3 bases and the J gene end by 4 bases; junction bases not matched to a gene: 17. The CDR3 totals 18 residues. Germline CDR1 SEHNR, CDR2 FQNEAQ (reference sequence). CDR3: CASSFGGGATGNGYGYTF. The CDR3 DNA is TGTGCCAGCAGCTTTGGTGGAGGTGCGACAGGGAACGGCTATGGCTACACCTTC.

The gene calls are TRBV7-9 and TRBJ1-1; tentatively, D is TRBD1 (6 bases). The V end was cut by 1 base, the J end by 0 bases, with 15 bases between. In germline, CDR1 is SEHNR, CDR2 FQNEAQ (reference sequence). CDR3 length: 17 amino acids. The CDR3 DNA sequence: TGTGCCAGCAGCTTAGTCCCAGGGGCCCTATTGAACACTGAAGCTTTCTTT. Protein: CASSLVPGALLNTEAFF.

The chain couples TRBV29-1 to TRBJ2-2; D is unresolved. Germline loops: CDR1 SQVTM, CDR2 ANQGSEA. The germline V and J ends were trimmed by 4 bases and 5 bases, with 5 bases remaining between them. The CDR3 has 11 amino acids. The CDR3 sequence: CSVVSTGELFF. CDR3 DNA: TGCAGCGTTGTTTCTACCGGGGAGCTGTTTTTT.

The genes are TRBV29-1 and TRBJ2-7, with D tentatively TRBD1 (5 bases). The V gene lost 8 bases and the J gene lost 3 bases, with 11 bases spanning the gap. CDR3 length equals 11 residues. The germline CDR1 and CDR2 sequences are SQVTM and ANQGSEA. The CDR3 DNA follows: TGCAGCATGACGCAGGGCTACGAGCAGTACGTC. Translation gives CSMTQGYEQYV.

This rearrangement joins TRBV11-2 to TRBJ2-3, with D uncertain. This CDR3 comprises 16 residues. Germline V gene lookup returns CDR1 SGHAT and CDR2 FQNNGV. Trimming took 3 bases from V and 6 from J, leaving 19 bases between them. CDR3: CASSFTSVRFEDTQYF. Here the CDR3 DNA reads TGTGCCAGCAGCTTTACCAGCGTTCGGTTTGAGGATACGCAGTATTTT.

The V call is TRBV21-1, the J call TRBJ1-1. TRBV21-1 is a documented pseudogene. This CDR3 contains 13 residues. In DNA form, the CDR3 reads TGTGCCAGCAGCGAGGAGCGCCTCACTGAAGCTTCCTTT. Protein: CASSEERLTEASF.

J is TRBJ2-3 and V is TRBV28, with TRBD2 matching 9 bases. Trimming removed 7 bases from V and 4 bases from J; junction bases left unmatched: 15. The CDR3 extends over 17 amino acids. Germline V gene lookup returns CDR1 MDHEN and CDR2 SYDVKM. The CDR3 region has the DNA TGTGCCAGCACCCAGCCGTGGCGGGGGGGGATCGCAGATACGCAGTATTTT. Its translation is CASTQPWRGGIADTQYF.

The chain employs TRBV5-1 and TRBJ2-7, with 7 positions matching TRBD1. V lost 2 bases, J lost 4 bases, and 6 bases stayed unmatched. The germline CDR1 and CDR2 sequences are SGHRS and YFSETQ. This CDR3 has 14 amino acids. CDR3 bases: TGCGCCAGCAGCTTACCTGGGACAGATTACGAGCAGTACTTC. It is translated as CASSLPGTDYEQYF.

The chain employs TRBV5-4 and TRBJ1-4; 7 bases match TRBD1. The CDR3 extends over 14 amino acids. In germline, CDR1 is SGHNT, CDR2 YYREEE (reference sequence). After removal of 0 bases from V and 4 bases from J, the junction contained 0 bases not matched to a gene. As DNA, the CDR3 is TGTGCCAGCAGCTTGGGACAGGGTAATGAAAAACTGTTTTTT. As protein: CASSLGQGNEKLFF.